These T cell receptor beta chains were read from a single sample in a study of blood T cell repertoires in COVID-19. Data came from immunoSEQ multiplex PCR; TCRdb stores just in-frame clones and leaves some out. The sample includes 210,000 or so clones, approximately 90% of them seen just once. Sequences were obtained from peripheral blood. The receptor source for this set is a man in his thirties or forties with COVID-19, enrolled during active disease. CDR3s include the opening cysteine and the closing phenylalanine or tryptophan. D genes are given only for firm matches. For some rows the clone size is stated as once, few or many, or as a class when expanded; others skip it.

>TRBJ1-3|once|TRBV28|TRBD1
CASSPQGLTSGNTIYF
TGTGCCAGCAGTCCACAGGGGCTTACCTCTGGAAACACCATATATTTT
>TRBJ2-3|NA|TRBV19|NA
CASSSQQGLLTDTQYF
TGTGCCAGTAGTTCCCAACAGGGCCTACTCACAGATACGCAGTATTTT
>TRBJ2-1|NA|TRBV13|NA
CASSFFWRGHNEQFF
TGTGCCAGCAGCTTCTTTTGGCGGGGACACAATGAGCAGTTCTTC
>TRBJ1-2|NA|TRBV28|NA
CASSSPANYGYTF
TGTGCCAGCAGTTCCCCAGCTAACTATGGCTACACCTTC
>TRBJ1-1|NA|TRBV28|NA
CASSLEGLGNTEAFF
TGTGCCAGCAGTTTGGAGGGCCTGGGGAACACTGAAGCTTTCTTT
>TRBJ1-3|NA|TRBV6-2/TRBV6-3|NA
CASSPRIPPGDF
TGTGCCAGCAGTCCACGGATACCCCCGGGAGATTTT
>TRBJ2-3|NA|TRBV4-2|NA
CASSQGVQGSDTQYF
TGTGCCAGCAGCCAAGGCGTGCAGGGATCAGATACGCAGTATTTT
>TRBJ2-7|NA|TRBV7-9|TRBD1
CASSLAGRGQGRSEQYF
TGTGCCAGCAGCTTAGCGGGTAGGGGACAGGGACGCTCCGAGCAGTACTTC
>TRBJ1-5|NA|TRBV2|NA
CASSDTDGGAPQHF
TGTGCCAGCAGTGATACTGACGGGGGGGCGCCCCAGCATTTT
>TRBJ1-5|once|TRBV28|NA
CASSQDTRTFYSNQPQHF
TGTGCCAGCAGTCAGGACACCCGGACCTTTTATAGCAATCAGCCCCAGCATTTT
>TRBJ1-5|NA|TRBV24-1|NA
CATSDPGGNQPQHF
TGTGCCACCAGTGACCCCGGGGGGAATCAGCCCCAGCATTTT
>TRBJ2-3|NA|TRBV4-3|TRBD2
CASSTRSSGVTDTQYF
TGCGCCAGCAGTACAAGGAGCAGCGGGGTGACAGATACGCAGTATTTT
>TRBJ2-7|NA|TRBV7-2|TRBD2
CASSLSGGPLYEQYF
TGTGCCAGCAGCTTGTCGGGGGGACCCCTCTACGAGCAGTACTTC
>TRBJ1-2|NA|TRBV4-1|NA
CASSQEGRGDGYTF
TGCGCCAGCAGCCAAGAAGGGAGGGGTGATGGCTACACCTTC
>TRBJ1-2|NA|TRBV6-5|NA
CASTRLGTYYGYTF
TGTGCCAGCACCAGGTTGGGGACTTACTATGGCTACACCTTC
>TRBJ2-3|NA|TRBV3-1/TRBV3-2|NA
CASSQAAIGADTQYF
TGTGCCAGCAGCCAAGCGGCAATAGGGGCAGATACGCAGTATTTT
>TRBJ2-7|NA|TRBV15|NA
CATSRDHGTYEQYF
TGTGCCACCAGCAGAGATCACGGGACCTACGAGCAGTACTTC